The clone carrying this T cell receptor (beta chain) has only a few counts. This CDR3 region has 14 residues. With V trimmed by 5 bases and J by 5 bases, 8 bases remained unmatched. CDR1 is SGHTA, CDR2 FQGNSA, per germline. This entry comes from a study of T cells in Graves' hyperthyroidism and ophthalmopathy. The source material, RNA transcripts, was used to amplify TCR beta CDR3 regions. First-round RT-PCR targeting the TCR CDR3 was performed with the HTBI primer set. Using its own MiXCR run on the multiplex PCR reads, TCRdb lists one record per CDR3 protein. The sample shows 300,000 to 450,000 distinct CDR3 sequences, roughly 25% of them seen only once.

The source of this sequence is a man over 45 with Graves' hyperthyroidism. The sample comprised blood. The chain is built from TRBV7-2 and TRBJ2-5; 7 bases are a match to TRBD2. CDR3 protein: CASSESWGGETQYF. The CDR3 DNA is TGTGCCAGCAGCGAATCCTGGGGGGGGGAGACCCAGTACTTC. Looking up the rest from reference TRBV7-2 and TRBJ2-5 gives the full variable domain: GAGVSQSPSNKVTEKGKDVELRCDPISGHTALYWYRQSLGQGLEFLIYFQGNSAPDKSGLPSDRFSAERTGGSVSTLTIQRTQQEDSAVYLCASSESWGGETQYFGPGTRLLVL.